The 15 T cell receptor beta chains reported below all come from one sample, sequenced in a study of blood T cells in healthy people across ages. The second PCR ran roughly 6 to 12 cycles with a sample-barcoded 5' primer and J-beta primers. TCRdb ran MiXCR on the 5' RACE reads and lists one entry per CDR3 protein. Of around 1.5 million distinct CDR3 sequences in the sample, around 59% were seen once. Source material: blood. These TCRs come from a man between 18 and 35 years old in good health.

The V call is TRBV20-1, the J call TRBJ1-4; 8 bases fit TRBD1. This CDR3 region has 12 residues. The trim removed 4 bases at V and 8 bases at J, leaving 3 bases unmatched. Germline-derived CDR1 and CDR2 are DFQATT and SNEGSKA (reference sequence). The CDR3 bases are TGCAGTGCTACAGGGGGCATCGAAAAACTGTTTTTT. Amino acid sequence: CSATGGIEKLFF.

This clonotype has just a few counts. The V and J genes are TRBV4-3 and TRBJ2-7; no clear D gene. Germline-derived CDR1 and CDR2 are LGHNA and YSLEER. V lost 4 bases and J 3 bases, leaving 16 bases between the germline ends. The CDR3 has 15 amino acids. The CDR3 is CASSLSEMGRYEQYF. The CDR3 DNA is TGCGCCAGCAGCCTGAGTGAAATGGGTCGCTACGAGCAGTACTTC.

V and J are TRBV4-1 and TRBJ2-7, with 8 bases fitting TRBD2. CDR1 is MGHRA, CDR2 YSYEKL, per germline. The junction had 10 bases not matched to a gene; V was cut back by 3 bases and J by 6 bases. The CDR3 sequence is 15 residues long. As DNA, the CDR3 is TGCGCCAGCAGCCAGGACCCGGGACTAGTCGTCGAGCAGTACTTC. Translation gives CASSQDPGLVVEQYF.

V is TRBV6-2 or TRBV6-3 and J is TRBJ2-2; unclear D gene. Germline-derived CDR1 and CDR2 are MNHEY and SVGEGT. Trimming cost V 4 bases and J 3 bases, with 3 bases left between them. The CDR3 is made up of 12 amino acids. Here the CDR3 DNA reads TGTGCCAGCAGTTGGTACACCGGGGAGCTGTTTTTT. This codes for CASSWYTGELFF.

The CDR3 sequence: CASSPYPARGATDTQYF. The CDR3 DNA reads TGCGCCAGCAGCCCCTACCCGGCGCGGGGGGCCACAGATACGCAGTATTTT. The rearrangement joins TRBV4-1 to TRBJ2-3, with 8 positions matching TRBD2. The germline gives CDR1 MGHRA, CDR2 YSYEKL. V gave up 4 bases and J gave up 2 bases; unmatched junction bases: 11. CDR3 length equals 17 residues.

This chain uses TRBV4-1 with TRBJ2-5, with D perhaps matching TRBD1 (6 bases). Germline V CDR1 and CDR2: MGHRA, YSYEKL. The V end was cut by 4 bases, the J end by 1 base, with 10 bases between. The CDR3 is made up of 14 amino acids. CDR3 DNA sequence: TGCGCCAGCAGCCCCCACAGGGCCCAAGAGACCCAGTACTTC. As protein: CASSPHRAQETQYF.

V gene TRBV6-1 combines with J gene TRBJ2-1; 10 bases line up with TRBD1. V shed 6 bases and J 2 bases; nucleotides not matched to a gene: 4. Germline CDR1 is MNHNS and CDR2 is SASEGT. The CDR3 loop spans 15 amino acids. The DNA for the CDR3 is TGTGCCAGCAGGGACGGGACAGGGGCCTACAATGAGCAGTTCTTC. This gives the protein CASRDGTGAYNEQFF.

In DNA form, the CDR3 reads TGTGCCAGCAGCCTAGCGGGGGACTTAGGAGAGACCCAGTACTTC. It specifies CASSLAGDLGETQYF. The rearrangement joins TRBV3-1 to TRBJ2-7; TRBD2 aligns across 9 bases. The J call may be mistaken, given a closer DNA end match to TRBJ2-5. The CDR3 runs 15 residues. Looked up from germline, CDR1 is LGHDT and CDR2 is YNNKEL (reference sequence).

The chain employs TRBV6-5 and TRBJ2-7; D is perhaps TRBD2 (5 bases). The V gene's germline CDR1 is MNHEY and CDR2 SVGAGI. There are 16 residues in the CDR3. The germline V and J ends were trimmed by 5 bases and 1 base, with 18 bases remaining between them. CDR3: CASSPPLGLASYEQYF. In DNA form, the CDR3 reads TGTGCCAGCAGTCCTCCCCTAGGACTGGCTTCCTACGAGCAGTACTTC.

This clonotype was counted only a few times. The chain uses TRBV20-1 and TRBJ2-7; 9 bases fit TRBD2. CDR3 length equals 16 residues. The V gene end was trimmed by 0 bases and the J gene end by 3 bases; junction bases not matched to a gene: 9. CDR1 is DFQATT, CDR2 SNEGSKA, per germline (reference sequence). The CDR3 is CSARDISGSSNYEQYF. The CDR3 DNA is TGCAGTGCTAGAGATATTAGCGGGAGTTCAAACTACGAGCAGTACTTC.

The chain couples TRBV2 to TRBJ2-1; no firm D call. Germline V gene data show CDR1 as SNHLY and CDR2 as FYNNEI. The CDR3 sequence is 12 residues long. With 1 base removed from V and 12 bases from J, the gap between germline ends came to 10 bases. CDR3 amino acids: CASSEGAVGQFF. For the CDR3, the DNA is TGTGCCAGCAGTGAAGGGGCGGTGGGGCAGTTCTTC.

A few counts support this clonotype. V and J are TRBV4-1 and TRBJ2-7; D may be TRBD2 (6 bases). Germline V lookup: CDR1 MGHRA, CDR2 YSYEKL. CDR3 length: 14 amino acids. The germline V and J ends were trimmed by 0 bases and 3 bases, with 9 bases remaining between them. The CDR3 spells CASSQEGGFYEQYF. DNA of the CDR3: TGCGCCAGCAGCCAAGAGGGGGGTTTCTACGAGCAGTACTTC.

This clonotype has a handful of counts. The V gene is TRBV2, the J gene TRBJ1-2; tentative D call: TRBD1 (5 bases). V was shortened by 4 bases and J by 4 bases, with 10 bases between the two germline ends. Germline CDR1 SNHLY, CDR2 FYNNEI. The CDR3 extends over 13 amino acids. For the CDR3, the DNA is TGTGCCAGCAGTGGGGACGGGGGCTATGGCTACACCTTC. Translating it yields CASSGDGGYGYTF.

This clonotype was seen more than once but under ten times. V is TRBV15 and J is TRBJ1-6, with no clear D. With 5 bases removed from V and 10 bases from J, the gap between germline ends came to 18 bases. Germline V CDR1 and CDR2: LNHNV, YYDKDF (reference sequence). CDR3 length equals 15 residues. The CDR3 DNA follows: TGTGCCACCAGCCCTGCGGGGAGAGCGGGATCACCCCTCCACTTT. It codes for CATSPAGRAGSPLHF.

The V and J genes are TRBV20-1 and TRBJ1-1, with D perhaps TRBD1 (5 bases). Per germline, CDR1 DFQATT and CDR2 SNEGSKA (reference sequence). The CDR3 loop spans 11 amino acids. V gave up 4 bases and J gave up 7 bases, with 10 bases separating them. This CDR3 is CSANRDGEAFF. CDR3 coding DNA: TGCAGTGCTAACCGGGACGGTGAAGCTTTCTTT.